This is a list of T cell receptor beta chains from one sample in a study of beta chain features in type 1 diabetes. Generated by immunoSEQ multiplex PCR, the TCRdb table keeps only in-frame clones and is missing some. In the table there are roughly 730,000 clones, about an eighth of which are singletons. The sequenced sample consisted of naive CD4+ T cells from blood. The source is a young man with type 1 diabetes. Each CDR3 is given with its conserved first and last residue. The order of the fields is clone size, V gene, CDR3 length, D gene, J gene, CDR3 DNA, CDR3 protein. A D gene is named only where the DNA matches it firmly. Rows give clone size only sometimes, using once, few, many, or a class for an expanded clone.

few,TRBV29-1,13,TRBD2,TRBJ2-5,TGCAGCGCCCTGGGGGGGGGCCAAGAGACCCAGTACTTC,CSALGGGQETQYF
-,TRBV2,16,TRBD2,TRBJ2-5,TGTGCCAGCAGTGCCATTCCTAGCGGGGGGAGAGAGACCCAGTACTTC,CASSAIPSGGRETQYF
-,TRBV5-1,16,TRBD2,TRBJ2-5,TGCGCCAGCAGCTCCCGACTAGCGGAGAACCAAGAGACCCAGTACTTC,CASSSRLAENQETQYF
few,TRBV19,13,TRBD1,TRBJ1-2,TGTGCCAGTAGTCCGAGACAGGGGGCTGGCTACACCTTC,CASSPRQGAGYTF
once,TRBV27,15,-,TRBJ2-2,TGTGCCAGCACCCATCTAGGGGGGGATACCGGGGAGCTGTTTTTT,CASTHLGGDTGELFF
few,TRBV7-9,16,TRBD2,TRBJ2-1,TGTGCCAGCAGAAAAGGGACTAGCGGGGCGTACAATGAGCAGTTCTTC,CASRKGTSGAYNEQFF
-,TRBV10-2,12,-,TRBJ2-7,TGCGCCAGCGGGACTGCTTACTACGAGCAGTACTTC,CASGTAYYEQYF
-,TRBV30,16,-,TRBJ1-4,TGTGCCTGGAGTGTCGCAAGGACAGATGCTAATGAAAAACTGTTTTTT,CAWSVARTDANEKLFF
few,TRBV10-3,13,-,TRBJ2-7,TGTGCCATCAGTGTCAGCAAGGCGCACGAGCAGTACTTC,CAISVSKAHEQYF
-,TRBV27,14,-,TRBJ1-6,TGTGCCAGCAGTTCGAGCTCCTATAATTCACCCCTCCACTTT,CASSSSSYNSPLHF